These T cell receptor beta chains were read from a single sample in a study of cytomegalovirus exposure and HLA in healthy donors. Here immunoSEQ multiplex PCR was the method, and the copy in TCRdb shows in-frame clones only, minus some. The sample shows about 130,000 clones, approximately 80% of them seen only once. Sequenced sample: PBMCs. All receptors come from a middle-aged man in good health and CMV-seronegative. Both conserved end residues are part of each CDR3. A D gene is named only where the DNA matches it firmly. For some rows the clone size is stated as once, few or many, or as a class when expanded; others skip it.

cdr3_aa: CASSEGASGGTDTQYF
cdr3_nt: TGTGCCAGCAGTGAAGGGGCTAGCGGGGGCACAGATACGCAGTATTTT
j_call: TRBJ2-3
clone_size: .
cdr3_length: 16
d_call: TRBD2
v_call: TRBV6-1

cdr3_aa: CASSLGGEGQQYF
cdr3_nt: TGTGCCAGCAGCTTGGGGGGAGAAGGCCAACAGTACTTC
j_call: TRBJ2-7
clone_size: few
cdr3_length: 13
d_call: .
v_call: TRBV11-2

cdr3_aa: CASSKASADTQYF
cdr3_nt: TGTGCCAGCAGCAAGGCTAGCGCAGATACGCAGTATTTT
j_call: TRBJ2-3
clone_size: .
cdr3_length: 13
d_call: .
v_call: TRBV6-5

cdr3_aa: CASSFGTVQRYEQYF
cdr3_nt: TGTGCCAGCAGCTTCGGGACAGTACAGCGGTACGAGCAGTACTTC
j_call: TRBJ2-7
clone_size: .
cdr3_length: 15
d_call: TRBD1
v_call: TRBV7-2

cdr3_aa: CASSHLLAGFTDTQYF
cdr3_nt: TGCGCCAGCAGCCACCTACTAGCGGGGTTCACAGATACGCAGTATTTT
j_call: TRBJ2-3
clone_size: few
cdr3_length: 16
d_call: TRBD2
v_call: TRBV4-1

cdr3_aa: CASSWTGGAGGELFF
cdr3_nt: TGTGCCAGCAGCTGGACAGGGGGCGCGGGAGGGGAGCTGTTTTTT
j_call: TRBJ2-2
clone_size: once
cdr3_length: 15
d_call: TRBD1
v_call: TRBV7-3

cdr3_aa: CSVSLRGDLNEQFF
cdr3_nt: TGCAGCGTCAGTCTCCGGGGGGATCTTAATGAGCAGTTCTTC
j_call: TRBJ2-1
clone_size: .
cdr3_length: 14
d_call: TRBD2
v_call: TRBV29-1

cdr3_aa: CASRRRGGSQPQHF
cdr3_nt: TGTGCCAGCAGACGGAGGGGAGGGAGTCAGCCCCAGCATTTT
j_call: TRBJ1-5
clone_size: .
cdr3_length: 14
d_call: .
v_call: TRBV6-1

cdr3_aa: CASGRGDTQYF
cdr3_nt: TGTGCCAGCGGGAGGGGAGATACGCAGTATTTT
j_call: TRBJ2-3
clone_size: .
cdr3_length: 11
d_call: TRBD2
v_call: TRBV9

cdr3_aa: CASSPRTVSYEQYF
cdr3_nt: TGTGCCAGCAGCCCCCGGACAGTCTCCTACGAGCAGTACTTC
j_call: TRBJ2-7
clone_size: .
cdr3_length: 14
d_call: .
v_call: TRBV7-9

cdr3_aa: CASSRTGKGEKLFF
cdr3_nt: TGTGCCAGCAGCAGGACGGGGAAGGGCGAAAAACTGTTTTTT
j_call: TRBJ1-4
clone_size: .
cdr3_length: 14
d_call: .
v_call: TRBV2

cdr3_aa: CASSLVGDTEAFF
cdr3_nt: TGTGCCAGCAGCTTGGTAGGGGACACTGAAGCTTTCTTT
j_call: TRBJ1-1
clone_size: .
cdr3_length: 13
d_call: .
v_call: TRBV5-4

cdr3_aa: CASSPGFSHGTDTQYF
cdr3_nt: TGCGCCAGCAGCCCCGGTTTTTCACACGGGACAGATACGCAGTATTTT
j_call: TRBJ2-3
clone_size: .
cdr3_length: 16
d_call: .
v_call: TRBV5-1

cdr3_aa: CASSLNDPGQGNEKLFF
cdr3_nt: TGCGCCAGCAGCTTGAACGATCCGGGACAGGGTAATGAAAAACTGTTTTTT
j_call: TRBJ1-4
clone_size: .
cdr3_length: 17
d_call: TRBD1
v_call: TRBV5-1

cdr3_aa: CASILLGRGGIQPQHF
cdr3_nt: TGTGCCAGCATATTGTTGGGGCGGGGAGGGATTCAGCCCCAGCATTTT
j_call: TRBJ1-5
clone_size: once
cdr3_length: 16
d_call: .
v_call: TRBV5-8

cdr3_aa: CSVQTGGGVSNQPQHF
cdr3_nt: TGCAGCGTCCAGACAGGGGGCGGCGTGAGCAATCAGCCCCAGCATTTT
j_call: TRBJ1-5
clone_size: once
cdr3_length: 16
d_call: TRBD1
v_call: TRBV29-1

cdr3_aa: CASSLAIGLAEPSYEQYF
cdr3_nt: TGTGCCAGCAGCTTGGCCATAGGACTAGCGGAGCCATCCTACGAGCAGTACTTC
j_call: TRBJ2-7
clone_size: .
cdr3_length: 18
d_call: TRBD2
v_call: TRBV5-8

cdr3_aa: CASSLVRTGPFTEAFF
cdr3_nt: TGTGCCAGCAGCTTAGTAAGGACAGGGCCCTTCACTGAAGCTTTCTTT
j_call: TRBJ1-1
clone_size: .
cdr3_length: 16
d_call: TRBD1
v_call: TRBV11-3

cdr3_aa: CASRDILAGPYNEQFF
cdr3_nt: TGTGCCAGTAGGGACATCTTAGCGGGCCCCTACAATGAGCAGTTCTTC
j_call: TRBJ2-1
clone_size: once
cdr3_length: 16
d_call: TRBD2
v_call: TRBV19

cdr3_aa: CASSMTGRSNEQFF
cdr3_nt: TGCGCCAGCAGCATGACCGGGAGAAGCAATGAGCAGTTCTTC
j_call: TRBJ2-1
clone_size: once
cdr3_length: 14
d_call: .
v_call: TRBV5-1

cdr3_aa: CASSWDRALGETQYF
cdr3_nt: TGTGCCAGCAGTTGGGACAGGGCCCTGGGGGAGACCCAGTACTTC
j_call: TRBJ2-5
clone_size: .
cdr3_length: 15
d_call: TRBD1
v_call: TRBV28

cdr3_aa: CASSGIQGLDQPQHF
cdr3_nt: TGTGCCAGTAGTGGGATACAGGGGTTAGATCAGCCCCAGCATTTT
j_call: TRBJ1-5
clone_size: .
cdr3_length: 15
d_call: TRBD1
v_call: TRBV19

cdr3_aa: CASSLPGDDFSGYTF
cdr3_nt: TGCGCCAGCAGCTTGCCAGGGGATGACTTCTCTGGCTACACCTTC
j_call: TRBJ1-2
clone_size: .
cdr3_length: 15
d_call: .
v_call: TRBV5-1

cdr3_aa: CAWRPSGRAEVNEQFF
cdr3_nt: TGTGCCTGGAGGCCTAGCGGGAGGGCCGAGGTCAATGAGCAGTTCTTC
j_call: TRBJ2-1
clone_size: .
cdr3_length: 16
d_call: TRBD2
v_call: TRBV30

cdr3_aa: CASSQETAGYNYGYTF
cdr3_nt: TGCGCCAGCAGCCAGGAAACAGCGGGTTATAACTATGGCTACACCTTC
j_call: TRBJ1-2
clone_size: .
cdr3_length: 16
d_call: .
v_call: TRBV4-1

cdr3_aa: CASSPGQGPETQYF
cdr3_nt: TGTGCCAGCAGTCCCGGACAGGGTCCAGAGACCCAGTACTTC
j_call: TRBJ2-5
clone_size: .
cdr3_length: 14
d_call: TRBD1
v_call: TRBV27

cdr3_aa: CASSQGTNYGYTF
cdr3_nt: TGTGCCAGCAGCCAGGGGACTAACTATGGCTACACCTTC
j_call: TRBJ1-2
clone_size: .
cdr3_length: 13
d_call: .
v_call: TRBV7-3

cdr3_aa: CASSSNRVNSGNTIYF
cdr3_nt: TGTGCCAGTAGTTCCAACAGGGTGAATTCTGGAAACACCATATATTTT
j_call: TRBJ1-3
clone_size: .
cdr3_length: 16
d_call: .
v_call: TRBV19